This entry is about one T cell receptor beta chain. This clone's antigen is unknown. It has no much larger one-base neighbor in the sample; base qualities were not kept. The sample was run on an Illumina NovaSeq 6000. Using 5'RACE with constant-segment primers, TCRalpha and TCRbeta cDNA libraries were constructed, with sample barcodes and unique molecular identifiers added in the process. Trizol reagent was used to extract RNA from every sample. Libraries were amplified in two PCR steps, with a second sample barcode and Illumina TruSeq adapters added in the second step. Sequencing of the libraries was done on an Illumina NovaSeq, producing 2 x 150 bp paired-end reads. As for the original processing: With migec v1.2.7, reads were demultiplexed and then collapsed into UMI-guided consensus sequences. With mixcr v2.1.11, UMI consensuses were aligned to TRA and TRB V and J templates and assembled into clonotypes. A clonotype was counted as expanded or contracted only when both edgeR and NoisET called the clonotype significant, with the noise models trained on biological replicates. edgeR calls used a false discovery rate-adjusted p below 0.01 and a log2 fold-change threshold of 1. As an exploratory analysis of dynamics, max-normalized trajectories of the 1000 most abundant clonotypes were examined with PCA combined with hierarchical clustering. Separately sequenced CD4+ and CD8+ repertoires were used to assign the CD4 or CD8 phenotype of responding clones. TCRdb reanalyzed the raw reads on its own, using fastp at Q25 for trimming and MiXCR for clone calling, and kept in-frame beta chains. Entries that share a CDR3 protein sequence are merged under the most common genes and DNA. TCRdb, rather than the study authors, made the V and J calls. In this sample the table shows 120,000 to 150,000 distinct CDR3 sequences, roughly 21% of which occur a single time. The top ten clones comprise 2% to 2.5% of the sample.

As encoded in the germline V gene (reference sequence), CDR1 is MNHNY while CDR2 is SVGAGI. The CDR3 measures 18 amino acids from cysteine to phenylalanine. Of all the DNA, just the CDR3 is kept, 54 bases in frame from base 1. After removal of 6 bases from V and 3 bases from J, the junction retains 17 bases not matched to a gene. These data belong to a study of T-cell memory formation after mild COVID-19 (dated by TCRdb to the early 2020s). Regarding the complete study: TCR sequence clusters from the two donors were largely donor specific. In a couple of donors, T-cell clones that expanded and contracted after mild COVID-19 were tracked by sequencing TCRalpha and TCRbeta repertoires over time. Two young, previously healthy adult volunteers, one female and one male, were included in the cohort. What the research found in general, with its limitations: Whether the second-wave clones peaking on day 37 were SARS-CoV-2 specific was not confirmed. Contracting CD4+ clones were located mainly in the CM and EM memory subsets, whereas CD8+ clones were found to be enriched in EMRA. Some responding clones were detected in pre-infection memory, suggesting pre-existing cross-reactive memory T cells joined the SARS-CoV-2 response. Only a couple of mild cases were covered by the study, and larger cohorts that include severe cases with pre-infection samples were considered necessary. Clones that contracted from day 15 to 85 showed balanced CD4/CD8 phenotypes, whereas a second wave of clones that expanded from day 15 to 37 leaned towards CD4+.

PBMCs were isolated by Ficoll-Paque density gradient centrifugation. The sequencing input was PBMCs or a T cell subset sorted from them (not recorded which). The chain uses TRBV6-6 and TRBJ2-7; 10 bases in between match TRBD2. The source of this sequence is an adult woman who had mild COVID-19 (a few samples of this study predate the infection). The sample titles of this study are shuffled in the database, so cell type and time point are left out; the donor was told from shared clones. Read as DNA, the sequence is TGTGCCAGCAGCCCCCGAGATAGCGGGGGGTATGGTTACTACGAGCAGTACTTC. Its protein product is CASSPRDSGGYGYYEQYF.